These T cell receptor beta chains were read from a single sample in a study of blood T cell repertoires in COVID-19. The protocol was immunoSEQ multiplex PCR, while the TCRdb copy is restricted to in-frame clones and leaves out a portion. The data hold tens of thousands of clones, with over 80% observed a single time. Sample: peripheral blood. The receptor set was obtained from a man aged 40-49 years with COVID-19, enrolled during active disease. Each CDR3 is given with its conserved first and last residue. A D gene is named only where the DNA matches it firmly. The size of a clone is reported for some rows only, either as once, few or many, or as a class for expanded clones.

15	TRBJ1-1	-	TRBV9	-	CASSVGGADSFEAFF	TGTGCCAGCAGCGTAGGCGGAGCGGACAGTTTTGAAGCTTTCTTT
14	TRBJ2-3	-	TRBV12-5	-	CASGLGRVADTQYF	TGTGCTAGTGGTTTGGGCAGGGTGGCAGATACGCAGTATTTT
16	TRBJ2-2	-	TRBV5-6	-	CASSNLLGTFGGELFF	TGTGCCAGCAGTAATCTACTCGGTACGTTCGGCGGGGAGCTGTTTTTT
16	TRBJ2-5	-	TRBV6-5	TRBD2	CASSYSLGEGQETQYF	TGTGCCAGCAGTTACTCGCTCGGGGAGGGGCAAGAGACCCAGTACTTC
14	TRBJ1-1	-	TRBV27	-	CASREGRGGTEAFF	TGTGCCAGCAGAGAGGGGAGGGGGGGCACTGAAGCTTTCTTT
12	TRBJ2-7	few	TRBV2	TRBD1	CASTDRGYEQYF	TGTGCCAGCACGGACAGGGGTTACGAGCAGTACTTC
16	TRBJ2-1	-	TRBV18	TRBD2	CASSPLSGTTYNEQFF	TGTGCCAGCTCACCGCTGTCCGGGACTACTTACAATGAGCAGTTCTTC
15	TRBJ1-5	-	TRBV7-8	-	CASSISTGSNQPQHF	TGTGCCAGCAGCATTTCTACAGGATCCAATCAGCCCCAGCATTTT
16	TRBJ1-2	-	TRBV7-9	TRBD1	CASSPETIQGGGGYTF	TGTGCCAGCAGCCCAGAAACAATACAGGGGGGAGGTGGCTACACCTTC
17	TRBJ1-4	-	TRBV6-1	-	CASSDRPSGTTNEKLFF	TGTGCCAGCAGTGATCGCCCGTCGGGAACAACTAATGAAAAACTGTTTTTT
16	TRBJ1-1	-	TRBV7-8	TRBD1	CASSHQGPGQATEAFF	TGTGCCAGCAGCCACCAAGGGCCCGGACAGGCCACTGAAGCTTTCTTT
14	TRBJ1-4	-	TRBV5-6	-	CASRGRWANEKLFF	TGTGCCAGCAGGGGGAGATGGGCTAATGAAAAACTGTTTTTT
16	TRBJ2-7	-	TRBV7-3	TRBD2	CASSPKNSGRLHEQYF	TGTGCCAGCAGCCCCAAGAATAGCGGGAGACTTCACGAGCAGTACTTC
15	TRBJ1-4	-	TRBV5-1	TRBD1	CASSAPDRGDEKLFF	TGCGCCAGCAGCGCCCCGGACAGGGGAGACGAAAAACTGTTTTTT
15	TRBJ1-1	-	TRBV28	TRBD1	CASSFRAGGNTEAFF	TGTGCCAGCAGTTTTAGGGCAGGGGGAAACACTGAAGCTTTCTTT
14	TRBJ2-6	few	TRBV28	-	CASRRGPGANVLTF	TGTGCCAGCAGAAGGGGCCCTGGAGCCAACGTCCTGACTTTC
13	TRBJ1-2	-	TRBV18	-	CASSPGGLDGYTF	TGTGCCAGCTCACCGGGAGGGTTGGATGGCTACACCTTC
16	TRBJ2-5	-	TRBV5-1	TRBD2	CASSLPSGSGQETQYF	TGCGCCAGCAGCTTGCCTAGCGGGAGTGGCCAAGAGACCCAGTACTTC
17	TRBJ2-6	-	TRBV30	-	CAWSVGGGAAGANVLTF	TGTGCCTGGAGTGTAGGAGGGGGGGCCGCTGGGGCCAACGTCCTGACTTTC
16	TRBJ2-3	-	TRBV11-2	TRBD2	CASSQLKRGVGDTQYF	TGTGCCAGCAGCCAGCTGAAGCGGGGGGTGGGGGATACGCAGTATTTT
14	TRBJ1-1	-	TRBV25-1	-	CASSEYSVNTEAFF	TGTGCCAGCAGTGAATACAGCGTGAACACTGAAGCTTTCTTT
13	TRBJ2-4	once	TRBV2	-	CASGSRGENIQYF	TGTGCCAGCGGGAGCAGGGGCGAAAACATTCAGTACTTC
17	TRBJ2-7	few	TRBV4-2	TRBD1	CASSHLPGQGASYEQYF	TGTGCCAGCAGCCATCTCCCGGGACAGGGGGCCTCCTACGAGCAGTACTTC
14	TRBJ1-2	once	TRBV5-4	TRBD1	CASSPTQGAGGYTF	TGTGCCAGCAGCCCGACACAGGGGGCGGGTGGCTACACCTTC
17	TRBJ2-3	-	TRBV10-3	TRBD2	CAISESGLAGNTDTQYF	TGTGCCATCAGTGAGTCGGGACTAGCGGGAAACACAGATACGCAGTATTTT
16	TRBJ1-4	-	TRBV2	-	CASRLPGQTTNEKLFF	TGTGCCAGCAGACTTCCGGGACAAACAACTAATGAAAAACTGTTTTTT
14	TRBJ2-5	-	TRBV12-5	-	CASGLSDMGETQYF	TGTGCTAGTGGTTTATCGGACATGGGGGAGACCCAGTACTTC
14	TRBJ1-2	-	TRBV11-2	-	CASSPDGTPYGYTF	TGTGCCAGCAGTCCAGACGGGACACCTTATGGCTACACCTTC
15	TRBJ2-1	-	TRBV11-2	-	CASTPRGLLAHEQFF	TGTGCCAGCACCCCGCGGGGACTCCTGGCCCATGAGCAGTTCTTC
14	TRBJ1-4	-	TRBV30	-	CAWGPGGTAEKLFF	TGTGCCTGGGGCCCGGGAGGAACGGCTGAAAAACTGTTTTTT
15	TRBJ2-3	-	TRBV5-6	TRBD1	CASSLWGDRGDTQYF	TGTGCCAGCAGCTTGTGGGGAGACAGGGGAGATACGCAGTATTTT
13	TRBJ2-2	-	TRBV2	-	CATRFRVRGELFF	TGTGCCACCCGCTTTCGGGTTCGCGGGGAGCTGTTTTTT
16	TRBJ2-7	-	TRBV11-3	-	CASSLVGGASSYEQYF	TGTGCCAGCAGCTTAGTTGGCGGGGCGAGCTCCTACGAGCAGTACTTC
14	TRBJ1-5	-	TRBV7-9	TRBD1	CASSQGAIGQPQHF	TGTGCCAGCAGCCAGGGGGCTATAGGTCAGCCCCAGCATTTT
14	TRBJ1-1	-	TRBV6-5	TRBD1	CASGQEGAPTEAFF	TGTGCCAGCGGACAAGAGGGGGCGCCGACTGAAGCTTTCTTT
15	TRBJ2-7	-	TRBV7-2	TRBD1	CASSLGGQDSYEQYF	TGTGCCAGCAGCTTAGGGGGACAGGACAGCTACGAGCAGTACTTC
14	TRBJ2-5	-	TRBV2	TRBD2	CASSRAGRGETQYF	TGTGCCAGCAGTAGGGCAGGGCGGGGGGAGACCCAGTACTTC
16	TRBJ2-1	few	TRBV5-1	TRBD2	CASSLGSGGLYNEQFF	TGCGCCAGCAGCTTGGGGAGCGGGGGGCTCTACAATGAGCAGTTCTTC
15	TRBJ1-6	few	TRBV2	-	CASKGESSYNSPLHF	TGTGCCAGCAAAGGGGAAAGCTCCTATAATTCACCCCTCCACTTT
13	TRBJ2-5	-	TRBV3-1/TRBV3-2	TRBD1	CASSPDRKETQYF	TGTGCCAGCAGCCCGGACAGGAAAGAGACCCAGTACTTC
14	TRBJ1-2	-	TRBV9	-	CASSVATGYYGYTF	TGTGCCAGCAGCGTAGCTACAGGGTACTATGGCTACACCTTC
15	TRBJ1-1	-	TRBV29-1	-	CSVLSGGAGQTEAFF	TGCAGCGTCCTGTCCGGGGGGGCGGGTCAGACTGAAGCTTTCTTT
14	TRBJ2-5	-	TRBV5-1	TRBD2	CASSHTSGEETQYF	TGCGCCAGCAGTCATACTAGCGGGGAAGAGACCCAGTACTTC
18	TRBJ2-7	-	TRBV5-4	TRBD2	CASSSKLARAGVGYEQYF	TGTGCCAGCAGCTCAAAACTCGCGAGGGCGGGGGTCGGATACGAGCAGTACTTC